A selection of T cell receptor beta chains follows, all from one sample in a study of regulatory T cells in long-lasting Graves disease. Each CDR3 protein is one row after TCRdb ran MiXCR on the multiplex PCR reads. The table has a few hundred thousand distinct CDR3 sequences, 20% to 25% seen once; the top ten hold roughly 30%. This material consisted of peripheral blood mononuclear cells (PBMCs), taken when the disease was refractory, from a patient treated with antithyroid drugs. The origin of the receptors is a female donor with Graves disease. The CDR3 runs from the conserved cysteine through the conserved F or W. D genes are given only for firm matches. Part of the rows lack a size; the others show once, few, many or a class for expanded clones.

j_call clone_size v_call d_call cdr3_aa cdr3_nt
TRBJ1-4 many TRBV2 . CASKGSVTNEKLFF TGTGCCAGCAAGGGGAGCGTAACTAATGAAAAACTGTTTTTT
TRBJ1-2 few TRBV29-1 . CSVAGNYGYTF TGCAGCGTTGCAGGGAACTATGGCTACACCTTC
TRBJ2-1 . TRBV6-5 TRBD2 CASSYFTGTSSYNEQFF TGTGCCAGCAGTTACTTCACCGGGACTAGCAGTTACAATGAGCAGTTCTTC
TRBJ1-1 many TRBV20-1 TRBD1 CSARGQGGTFDTEAFF TGCAGTGCTAGAGGACAGGGGGGGACGTTCGACACTGAAGCTTTCTTT
TRBJ2-1 . TRBV5-1 . CATRAPGDEQFF TGCGCCACCCGAGCCCCGGGGGATGAGCAGTTCTTC
TRBJ1-5 few TRBV19 . CASSPPGRSQPQHF TGTGCCAGTAGTCCCCCGGGACGTAGTCAGCCCCAGCATTTT
TRBJ2-2 few TRBV7-8 . CASSVVGQGMDTGELFF TGTGCCAGCAGCGTAGTTGGGCAGGGGATGGACACCGGGGAGCTGTTTTTT
TRBJ1-4 . TRBV7-2 . CASSFSGEKLFF TGTGCCAGCAGCTTTAGTGGTGAAAAACTGTTTTTT
TRBJ2-7 few TRBV27 TRBD1 CASRGTTGLYEQYF TGTGCCAGCAGGGGGACGACAGGGCTTTACGAGCAGTACTTC
TRBJ2-5 . TRBV29-1 . CSVEGGYQETQYF TGCAGCGTTGAAGGAGGGTACCAAGAGACCCAGTACTTC
TRBJ1-1 few TRBV18 . CASTGPLRLNTEAFF TGTGCCAGCACTGGACCGCTACGATTGAACACTGAAGCTTTCTTT
TRBJ2-7 . TRBV4-1 TRBD2 CASSQDRGRRQWTRRTYEQYF TGCGCCAGCAGCCAAGATCGGGGACGAAGGCAATGGACTAGGCGGACGTACGAGCAGTACTTC
TRBJ2-1 . TRBV24-1 . CATSLGGFGEQFF TGTGCCACCAGTTTGGGGGGTTTTGGTGAGCAGTTCTTC
TRBJ1-2 many TRBV28 TRBD1 CASSGGQVRYTF TGTGCCAGCAGTGGTGGACAGGTTCGCTACACCTTC
TRBJ1-3 . TRBV9 TRBD1 CASSAGQGNTIYF TGTGCCAGCAGCGCGGGACAGGGAAACACCATATATTTT
TRBJ2-2 . TRBV20-1 . CSAGSNTGELFF TGCAGTGCAGGGTCGAACACCGGGGAGCTGTTTTTT
TRBJ2-7 few TRBV7-9 . CASSGRGQSYEQYF TGTGCCAGCAGCGGCAGGGGTCAGAGCTACGAGCAGTACTTC
TRBJ2-5 many TRBV7-2 TRBD2 CASSYASGRARETQYF TGTGCCAGCAGCTATGCTAGCGGGAGGGCCCGGGAGACCCAGTACTTC